Listed below are T cell receptor beta chains from one sample, sequenced in a study of TIL therapy for anti-PD-1-resistant metastatic lung cancer. Sequencing was performed with immunoSEQ multiplex PCR; in TCRdb, only in-frame clones are kept and a portion is missing. The sample has 55,000 to 60,000 clones, over 70% seen once. The source was blood, collected at baseline. These receptors came from a person aged 25-85 years with non-small cell lung cancer. CDR3s include the opening cysteine and the closing phenylalanine or tryptophan. A D gene is named only where the DNA matches it firmly. Not all rows give a size; the values are once, few, many and, for expanded clones, a class.

-,TRBJ2-3,TRBD1,TRBV5-1,TGCGCCAGCAGCTTACAGGGGATTGGCACAGATACGCAGTATTTT,CASSLQGIGTDTQYF
-,TRBJ2-2,-,TRBV27,TGTGCCAGCAGTTTAAGTGTCGGGGAGCTGTTTTTT,CASSLSVGELFF
-,TRBJ1-2,TRBD1,TRBV19,TGTGCCAGTACCCCGGAAGGGGGCGGTTATGGCTACACCTTC,CASTPEGGGYGYTF
-,TRBJ1-1,TRBD1,TRBV5-1,TGCGCCAGCAGACGATACACAGGGGGCCGGAACACTGAAGCTTTCTTT,CASRRYTGGRNTEAFF
-,TRBJ1-5,-,TRBV4-1,TGCGCCAGCAGCCAAGACAGTTATAGCAATCAGCCCCAGCATTTT,CASSQDSYSNQPQHF
-,TRBJ1-1,-,TRBV7-9,TGTGCCAGCAGCTTAGAGGCCAAAGACACTGAAGCTTTCTTT,CASSLEAKDTEAFF
-,TRBJ2-6,-,TRBV2,TGTGCCAGTGGGGACGGTTCGTACTCTGGGGCCAACGTCCTGACTTTC,CASGDGSYSGANVLTF
-,TRBJ1-1,TRBD1,TRBV19,TGTGCCAGTAGTAACCCGGGACAGGGGATTAAGAACACTGAAGCTTTCTTT,CASSNPGQGIKNTEAFF
once,TRBJ1-4,TRBD1,TRBV19,TGTGCCAGTCGGCCCTGGACAGGCGAAAAACTGTTTTTT,CASRPWTGEKLFF
-,TRBJ2-1,TRBD2,TRBV6-1,TGTGCCAGCAGTGCGCGGACTAGCGGGGGGCGGAATGAGCAGTTCTTC,CASSARTSGGRNEQFF
-,TRBJ2-5,TRBD2,TRBV28,TGTGCCAGCAGCAGCGGGACTAGCGGGGGGGAGACCCAGTACTTC,CASSSGTSGGETQYF
-,TRBJ1-5,-,TRBV19,TGTGCCAGTACCACCCCCGGGCCTTATTATAGCAATCAGCCCCAGCATTTT,CASTTPGPYYSNQPQHF
few,TRBJ1-5,-,TRBV6-1,TGTGCCAGCTGCCCAAATAGCAATCAGCCCCAGCATTTT,CASCPNSNQPQHF
few,TRBJ1-6,-,TRBV7-2,TGTGCCAGCAGCTTAGTTCGAGGTTCACCCCTCCACTTT,CASSLVRGSPLHF
-,TRBJ1-2,-,TRBV4-2,TGTGCCAGCAGCCTTCTCCCTCACTATGGCTACACCTTC,CASSLLPHYGYTF
once,TRBJ2-7,TRBD2,TRBV30,TGTGCCTGGAGTGTTGAGGCAGCGGGAGGCCCCTACGAGCAGTACTTC,CAWSVEAAGGPYEQYF
-,TRBJ1-5,-,TRBV11-2,TGTGCCAGCAGCTTGGGGAACAATCAGCCCCAGCATTTT,CASSLGNNQPQHF
-,TRBJ2-6,-,TRBV5-8,TGTGCCAGCAGCTTGCGGGGGGCCAACGTCCTGACTTTC,CASSLRGANVLTF
few,TRBJ2-7,TRBD1,TRBV5-5,TGTGCCAGCAGCCTGACAGGGGACGAGCAGTACTTC,CASSLTGDEQYF
-,TRBJ2-5,-,TRBV5-6,TGTGCCAGCAGCTATCAAGAGACCCAGTACTTC,CASSYQETQYF
-,TRBJ2-3,TRBD2,TRBV19,TGTGCCAGTAGTATTCGGGTAGCGGGGACCTACACAGATACGCAGTATTTT,CASSIRVAGTYTDTQYF
-,TRBJ1-4,-,TRBV2,TGTGCCAGCCTGGGACTGGCAGCAACTAATGAAAAACTGTTTTTT,CASLGLAATNEKLFF
-,TRBJ1-6,TRBD1,TRBV5-4,TGTGCCAGCAGCGTGACAGGGGGTTTTAATTCACCCCTCCACTTT,CASSVTGGFNSPLHF
few,TRBJ1-1,-,TRBV30,TGTGCCTGGAGTGTAGGGATCAGCCATACTAACACTGAAGCTTTCTTT,CAWSVGISHTNTEAFF
-,TRBJ2-5,-,TRBV7-7,TGTGCTAGCAGCTTAAATACGGGCAGGGGAAAAGAGACCCAGTACTTC,CASSLNTGRGKETQYF
-,TRBJ2-7,TRBD2,TRBV6-6,TGTGCCAGCAGTTACCGGGCTAGCGGAGGATACGAGCAGTACTTC,CASSYRASGGYEQYF
once,TRBJ2-7,-,TRBV28,TGTGCCAGCTCTCTGACAGGCTCCTACGAGCAGTACTTC,CASSLTGSYEQYF
-,TRBJ2-7,TRBD2,TRBV28,TGTGCCAGCAGTCCGGTTGGCGGGGGGAGCTCCTACGAGCAGTACTTC,CASSPVGGGSSYEQYF
-,TRBJ2-5,-,TRBV6-5,TGTGCCAGCAGTTACATCGGATTCCAAGAGACCCAGTACTTC,CASSYIGFQETQYF
-,TRBJ2-7,TRBD2,TRBV9,TGTGCCAGCAGCGTGCAGACTAGCGGGCCCGAGCAGTACTTC,CASSVQTSGPEQYF
-,TRBJ1-4,-,TRBV7-6,TGTGCCAGCAGCCCGACAGCAACTAATGAAAAACTGTTTTTT,CASSPTATNEKLFF
-,TRBJ1-1,-,TRBV6-6,TGTGCCAGCAGTCCCCATGGGATAAACACTGAAGCTTTCTTT,CASSPHGINTEAFF
-,TRBJ1-1,TRBD1,TRBV29-1,TGCAGCGTTCTTACAGGGGGCAGGGGTGAAGCTTTCTTT,CSVLTGGRGEAFF
-,TRBJ1-4,-,TRBV27,TGTGCCAGTTCTGGGGAGTGGAATGAAAAACTGTTTTTT,CASSGEWNEKLFF
-,TRBJ1-4,-,TRBV4-2,TGTGCCAGCAGCCAAGATCTCGGGAATCGAGGAAATAATGAAAAACTGTTTTTT,CASSQDLGNRGNNEKLFF
-,TRBJ2-7,-,TRBV7-7,TGTGCCAGCAGCCTATGGGAAAGCTACGAGCAGTACTTC,CASSLWESYEQYF
-,TRBJ1-2,-,TRBV5-1,TGCGCCAGCAGCTTGGTTGGGGAAGACGGCTACACCTTC,CASSLVGEDGYTF
-,TRBJ2-2,-,TRBV5-6,TGTGCCAGCAGACCAACAGGGGGAGGGCCCGGGGAGCTGTTTTTT,CASRPTGGGPGELFF
-,TRBJ2-7,TRBD1,TRBV19,TGTGCCAGTTCCCGGGACAGGCACTCCTACGAGCAGTACTTC,CASSRDRHSYEQYF
-,TRBJ1-2,TRBD1,TRBV5-1,TGCGCCAGCAGCAGCCAGGGGGCCGCCCCCCTTAACTATGGCTACACCTTC,CASSSQGAAPLNYGYTF
-,TRBJ1-2,-,TRBV11-2,TGTGCCAGCAGCCCGACGTCAGGGTTGAACTATGGCTACACCTTC,CASSPTSGLNYGYTF
-,TRBJ1-5,-,TRBV4-1,TGCGCCAGCAGCCAAGTGTTACGTGGTAGTAGCAATCAGCCCCAGCATTTT,CASSQVLRGSSNQPQHF
-,TRBJ2-3,TRBD1,TRBV6-1,TGTGCCAGCAGTGACGACAGGGTGTGGACAGATACGCAGTATTTT,CASSDDRVWTDTQYF
few,TRBJ2-3,-,TRBV6-5,TGTGCCAGCAGTTATAAGGGTACGCAGTATTTT,CASSYKGTQYF
few,TRBJ2-7,TRBD2,TRBV9,TGTGCCAGCAGCGTAGAGACGGGAGGGCCCTACGAGCAGTACTTC,CASSVETGGPYEQYF
-,TRBJ2-3,TRBD2,TRBV6-5,TGTGCCAGCGGGGGGGTCCCAGATACGCAGTATTTT,CASGGVPDTQYF
-,TRBJ1-1,-,TRBV18,TGTGCCAGCTCACCGGGTAGGGCGGACACTGAAGCTTTCTTT,CASSPGRADTEAFF
-,TRBJ2-2,TRBD2,TRBV5-1,TGCGCCAGCAGCTTGGAATCTAGCGGGCCTAGGGAGCTGTTTTTT,CASSLESSGPRELFF
-,TRBJ2-1,-,TRBV14,TGTGCCAGCAGCCTTACACCGAGCTCCTACAATGAGCAGTTCTTC,CASSLTPSSYNEQFF
-,TRBJ2-3,-,TRBV4-2,TGTGCCAGCAGCCAAGGTGAGGAAGATACGCAGTATTTT,CASSQGEEDTQYF
-,TRBJ1-4,TRBD1,TRBV11-2,TGTGCCAGCAGCCCATTACAGGGGGCCCCTAATGAAAAACTGTTTTTT,CASSPLQGAPNEKLFF
few,TRBJ2-5,TRBD1,TRBV18,TGTGCCAGCTCACTTAACGAGATAGGGGACAGGGGAGAAGAGACCCAGTACTTC,CASSLNEIGDRGEETQYF
-,TRBJ2-7,TRBD2,TRBV5-5,TGTGCCAGCAGCGCCGGGAGGAGGGCGTACGAGCAGTACTTC,CASSAGRRAYEQYF
few,TRBJ2-1,TRBD2,TRBV27,TGTGCCAGCAGTACTAGCGGACTAGCGGGAGCCTACAATGAGCAGTTCTTC,CASSTSGLAGAYNEQFF
once,TRBJ1-4,-,TRBV4-3,TGCGCCAGCAGCCCGCAGGTCGGCAATGAAAAACTGTTTTTT,CASSPQVGNEKLFF
-,TRBJ2-5,-,TRBV20-1,TGCAGTGCTAGAGGGCAGCCTTCTGTGTACTTC,CSARGQPSVYF